These 11 T cell receptor beta chains were sequenced from one sample in a study of blood T cell repertoires in COVID-19. Libraries were prepared by immunoSEQ multiplex PCR; TCRdb keeps only in-frame clonotypes and omits some of them. The sample lists fewer than 150,000 clones, roughly 84% occurring once. The sequencing sample was made of peripheral blood. The receptors derive from a man in his forties with acute or convalescent COVID-19.

The chain carries TRBV2 and TRBJ1-1; 8 bases match TRBD1. The CDR3 is 15 residues long. Unmatched junction bases numbered 2, after V lost 1 base and J lost 1 base. Germline V lookup: CDR1 SNHLY, CDR2 FYNNEI. CDR3 sequence: CASSEGRGRNTEAFF. The DNA of the CDR3 is TGTGCCAGCAGTGAAGGCAGGGGGCGGAACACTGAAGCTTTCTTT. The full variable domain, in which reference TRBV2 and TRBJ1-1 provide the parts outside the CDR3, is EPEVTQTPSHQVTQMGQEVILRCVPISNHLYFYWYRQILGQKVEFLVSFYNNEISEKSEIFDDQFSVERPDGSNFTLKIRSTKLEDSAMYFCASSEGRGRNTEAFFGQGTRLTVV.

This chain links TRBV7-9 with TRBJ1-2; 7 bases align to TRBD1. Trimming cost V 5 bases and J 2 bases; bases outside gene matches: 8. Germline V lookup: CDR1 SEHNR, CDR2 FQNEAQ (reference sequence). CDR3 length equals 15 residues. CDR3 DNA sequence: TGTGCCAGCAGCGAGAGGGACAGCCCGAACTATGGCTACACCTTC. This gives the protein CASSERDSPNYGYTF.

Here the CDR3 DNA reads TGTGCCAGCAGCCAAGGGGGGTGGGACAGGTACAATTCACCCCTCCACTTT. Translation gives CASSQGGWDRYNSPLHF. The rearrangement links TRBV3-1 (or the pseudogene TRBV3-2) to TRBJ1-6; 8 positions match TRBD1. The ends lost 1 base at V and 7 bases at J; junction bases unmatched: 9. Germline assignment: CDR1 LGHDT and CDR2 YNNKEL (reference sequence). There are 17 residues in the CDR3.

This sequence joins TRBV13 and TRBJ2-3; perhaps TRBD2 as D (5 bases). Deletions cut 6 bases from V and 4 bases from J, with 11 bases between. Germline CDR1 PRHDT, CDR2 FYEKMQ (reference sequence). The CDR3 consists of 13 residues. Here the CDR3 DNA reads TGTGCCAGCAGTCGGACTGCGGCAGATACGCAGTATTTT. This encodes CASSRTAADTQYF.

This clone was found once. The chain joins TRBV6-5 to TRBJ2-5, with D maybe TRBD2 (7 bases). This CDR3 region has 14 residues. Germline assignment: CDR1 MNHEY and CDR2 SVGAGI. Between the trimmed V and J ends, which lost 2 bases and 5 bases, there was a span of 12 bases. In DNA, the CDR3 is TGTGCCAGCAGTTACGGGGGGGCCGGGGAGACCCAGTACTTC. Amino acids: CASSYGGAGETQYF.

This clone has a handful of counts. The rearrangement links TRBV7-2 to TRBJ1-5, with TRBD1 as a possible D gene (6 bases). Trimming shortened V by 2 bases and J by 2 bases, and 13 bases separated the two germline ends. Germline V gene lookup returns CDR1 SGHTA and CDR2 FQGNSA. The CDR3 extends over 16 amino acids. The CDR3 coding sequence is TGTGCCAGCAGCTTAACAGGGCCATCCGGCAATCAGCCCCAGCATTTT. This encodes CASSLTGPSGNQPQHF.

A single count supports this clone. The CDR3 coding sequence is TGTGCCAGCAGTTTACTCCAGGGTAAGCAGTTCTTC. As protein: CASSLLQGKQFF. The chain has TRBV27 and TRBJ2-1; D might be TRBD1 (5 bases). Per the germline V gene, CDR1 is MNHEY and CDR2 is SMNVEV (reference sequence). V gave up 2 bases and J gave up 11 bases, with 10 bases separating them. The CDR3 length is 12 residues.

The rearrangement uses TRBV6-6 and TRBJ1-2; 11 bases line up with TRBD1. The germline V gene has CDR1 MNHNY and CDR2 SVGAGI (reference sequence). There are 15 residues in the CDR3. V shed 8 bases, J shed 6 bases, and the junction held 11 bases outside the gene matches. The CDR3 sequence: CASPEPGQGVDGYTF. CDR3 nucleotides: TGTGCCAGCCCCGAACCGGGACAGGGGGTAGATGGCTACACCTTC.

The chain uses TRBV4-2 and TRBJ2-2; 10 bases map to TRBD2. The germline gives CDR1 LGHNA, CDR2 YNFKEQ. CDR3 length: 15 residues. V lost 2 bases, J lost 3 bases, and 0 bases stayed unmatched. The CDR3 DNA reads as TGTGCCAGCAGCCAACTAGCGGGGGACACCGGGGAGCTGTTTTTT. It codes for CASSQLAGDTGELFF.

This clone was picked up one time. The V gene is TRBV24-1, the J gene TRBJ2-7; 8 bases align to TRBD1. The CDR3 loop spans 15 amino acids. The V gene's germline CDR1 is KGHDR and CDR2 SFDVKD. J gave up 0 bases and V 4 bases, and 4 bases lay outside the gene matches. The CDR3 sequence: CATSDPTGDSYEQYF. CDR3 bases: TGTGCCACCAGTGACCCGACAGGGGACTCCTACGAGCAGTACTTC.

The CDR3 coding sequence is TGTGCAAGTCGCCCTCACCCTAGCGGGGGGGCAGTTTGTGAGCAGTTCTTC. This codes for CASRPHPSGGAVCEQFF. The chain recombines TRBV12-2 with TRBJ2-1; TRBD2, the table's D call, lacks a check against the DNA. TRBV12-2 is assigned pseudogene status. The CDR3 runs 17 residues.